The source of this T cell receptor (beta chain) is a study of T cells in women clearing cervical HPV infection. Background on the study: Controls gave blood once infection was undetectable; cases at lesion identification. With HLA typing for only a few women, HLA confounding remains possible.

TCRdb's copy holds only in-frame clones and misses some; the assay was immunoSEQ multiplex PCR. The sample data list 40,000 or so clones. Study results and caveats: Repertoire richness, not evenness, was significantly elevated in CIN3+ cases versus controls. Cases carried less TRBV6-7 than controls: approximately 0.1% versus 0.16%.

Germline V gene sequence: CDR1 SNHLY, CDR2 FYNNEI. CDR3 size: 14 residues. With 0 bases removed from V and 10 bases from J, the gap between germline ends came to 10 bases. For this clone: Its antigen is still unknown. The read halts 3 residues ahead of the CDR3 end, with the missing end drawn from the germline J gene.

V usage is TRBV2 and J usage is TRBJ1-6, with D tentatively TRBD1 (6 bases). Sequencing input: blood buffy coat. This clonotype originated in a woman between 18 and 70 years old with a cervical HPV16 infection that either progressed to CIN3+ or cleared (not recorded which). This CDR3 reads CASSEATGQSPLHF. The covered CDR3 bases are TGTGCCAGCAGTGAAGCAACAGGGCAGTCACCC.